This entry is about one T cell receptor beta chain. These data come from a study of blood T cell repertoires in COVID-19. Study-level information: The United States, Italy and Spain were the sources of the acute and convalescent COVID-19 samples. PBMCs, B-cell-depleted T cells, or T cells were the source of the cDNA or gDNA that made up the material.

Methods used by the authors: How many nucleated cells were present was estimated from reference gene primer amplification. The assay was immunoSEQ multiplex PCR, and TCRdb's table has in-frame clones only and misses some. The DNA was the basis for D and trimming; V, J and clone size are from that table. The table includes a few hundred thousand clones, approximately 88% detected once. CDR1 LNHNV and CDR2 YYDKDF come from the germline V gene (reference sequence). V was clipped by 3 bases and J by 3 bases, with 17 bases between them. This CDR3 comprises 16 residues. Enrolment of Seattle patients took place during active infection, and they were followed longitudinally.

Material: peripheral blood. This clonotype was sampled from a woman in her twenties or thirties with COVID-19, enrolled during active disease. The chain links TRBV15 to TRBJ1-1; D gene uncertain. CDR3 coding DNA: TGTGCCACCAGCAGTACTTACGGATCGCTAGACACTGAAGCTTTCTTT. Translation gives CATSSTYGSLDTEAFF.